The clone carrying this T cell receptor beta chain turned up a few times. Its target is not known. The sample is drawn from a study of blood T cells in healthy people across ages. Sample-barcoded 5' priming and a J-beta primer mix drove a second PCR of roughly 7 to 11 cycles. Each cDNA molecule was tagged by a template-switch adaptor with 12 random nucleotides. TCRdb fed the 5' RACE reads into MiXCR, producing one record per CDR3 protein. The table has about 1.6 million distinct CDR3 sequences, about 31% seen once. Isolating PBMCs gave at least 6.5 million of these cells per sample. Findings of the study overall: A roughly linear age-dependent decrease characterized TCR beta diversity per million T cells.

The length of the CDR3 is 15 residues. V lost 6 bases to trimming and J lost 0 bases, with 11 bases between them. CDR1 MNHEY and CDR2 SMNVEV come from the germline V gene (reference sequence). This TCR came from a young woman in good health. The V call is TRBV27, the J call TRBJ2-2; D may be TRBD2 (6 bases). The sequenced sample was blood. The CDR3 region is CASRPDYSNTGELFF. CDR3 in DNA: TGTGCCAGCAGGCCGGACTACTCGAACACCGGGGAGCTGTTTTTT.